This T cell receptor beta chain was observed in a study of naive and memory T cell subsets. General study findings and limits: This RNA-based method may be sensitive to activation-related transcript changes.

V lost 0 bases to trimming and J lost 6 bases, with 12 bases between them. There are 13 residues in the CDR3. Germline CDR1 is SQVTM and CDR2 is ANQGSEA. This clonotype was picked up many times. Antigen unknown. Ligated cDNA underwent four rounds of PCR with nested alpha and beta constant region primers and SP2. For blood and skin samples, reverse transcription used TCR alpha and beta constant primers. One entry per CDR3 protein results from TCRdb running MiXCR on the 5' RACE reads. This table has about 32,000 distinct CDR3 sequences, approximately 16% appearing once. TCR cDNA received a 3' ligated oligonucleotide that carried a UMI.

The V call is TRBV29-1, the J call TRBJ2-7; D may be TRBD1 or TRBD2 (5 bases each). The clonotype was recovered from a female donor in good health. The CDR3 DNA reads TGCAGCGTTGAAGATCGGTACGGGGCCGAGCAGTACTTC. It is translated as CSVEDRYGAEQYF.